Below, 27 T cell receptor beta chains from the same sample are listed, as sequenced in a study of identical twins. TCRdb reprocessed the 5' RACE reads with MiXCR, giving one entry per CDR3 protein. Of about 330,000 distinct CDR3 sequences listed, about 12% are singletons. This sample also appeared in a second study, on yellow fever vaccine responses in identical twins.

The specimen sequenced was CD8+ T cells sorted from blood. These receptor sequences come from a woman aged 18-35 years in good health.

This clonotype appeared a few times. The chain is built from TRBV11-2 and TRBJ2-1, with 8 nucleotides matching TRBD2. V dropped 3 bases and J dropped 4; count of bases not matched to a gene: 5. The CDR3 runs to 15 residues. Germline V CDR1 and CDR2: SGHAT, FQNNGV. CDR3 coding DNA: TGTGCCAGCAGCTTTTTAGCGGGACTATACAATGAGCAGTTCTTC. Amino acids: CASSFLAGLYNEQFF.

This sequence joins TRBV7-9 and TRBJ2-7; the match to TRBD1 covers 9 bases. This CDR3 comprises 15 residues. The V and J ends lost 4 bases and 5 bases, in that order; junction bases with no gene match: 9. In germline, CDR1 is SEHNR, CDR2 FQNEAQ (reference sequence). Written as DNA, the CDR3 is TGTGCCAGCAGCTCGTTACAGGGGGCACCGCACGAGCAGTACTTC. Residues: CASSSLQGAPHEQYF.

This sequence joins TRBV28 and TRBJ1-6, with TRBD1 identical over 9 bases. The CDR3 covers 15 residues. The V gene end was trimmed by 7 bases and the J gene end by 10 bases; junction bases not matched to a gene: 11. Looked up from germline, CDR1 is MDHEN and CDR2 is SYDVKM. CDR3 DNA sequence: TGTGCCAGCACTGCGACAGGGGGGGACTCATCACCCCTCCACTTT. Its translation is CASTATGGDSSPLHF.

Here the CDR3 DNA reads TGTGCCAGCAGCCAAGAGACGGGACAGGGGAGGTACTATGGCTACACCTTC. Translated: CASSQETGQGRYYGYTF. The V gene is TRBV4-2, the J gene TRBJ1-2; 10 bases match TRBD1. The CDR3 runs 17 residues. V dropped 0 bases and J dropped 3; count of bases not matched to a gene: 7. CDR1 and CDR2 from the germline V gene are LGHNA and YNFKEQ.

This clonotype turned up a few times. The chain combines TRBV20-1 with TRBJ2-7; D unresolved. The CDR3 contains 13 residues. Trimming left V 6 bases short and J 5 bases short, with 17 bases between. From germline, CDR1 is DFQATT and CDR2 SNEGSKA (reference sequence). The CDR3 loop is CSARSLEMNEQYF. DNA of the CDR3: TGCAGTGCCAGAAGCCTGGAGATGAACGAGCAGTACTTC.

This clonotype was counted between two and nine times. The chain combines TRBV28 with TRBJ2-5; TRBD2 matches 11 bases. Trimming cost V 4 bases and J 3 bases; bases outside gene matches: 4. This CDR3 has 15 residues. Germline V gene lookup returns CDR1 MDHEN and CDR2 SYDVKM. CDR3: CASSSPGLAEETQYF. CDR3 coding DNA: TGTGCCAGCAGTTCCCCGGGACTAGCGGAAGAGACCCAGTACTTC.

The chain has TRBV10-3 and TRBJ2-7; tentative D call: TRBD1 (8 bases). V was pared by 4 bases and J by 0 bases, with 22 bases between. The CDR3 is 18 amino acids. Germline V gives CDR1 ENHRY, CDR2 SYGVKD. CDR3 in DNA: TGTGCCATCAGTGGGGACAGGCCCGCTAGCGGTAACTCCTACGAGCAGTACTTC. Translated, it gives CAISGDRPASGNSYEQYF.

This clonotype was counted ten times or more. The chain uses TRBV12-3 or TRBV12-4 and TRBJ2-1, with a possible D match to TRBD1 (5 bases). The ends were cut back, 6 bases at V and 1 base at J, with 22 bases in the middle. This CDR3 is built from 18 residues. The CDR3 DNA follows: TGTGCCAGCAGGAATTACCGACAGCTAGGCGCGTCCTACAATGAGCAGTTCTTC. Translation gives CASRNYRQLGASYNEQFF.

As DNA, the CDR3 is TGTGCCAGCAGCTTAGAGGGCGGGACAGGATACGAGCAGTACTTC. It specifies CASSLEGGTGYEQYF. This chain uses TRBV11-2 with TRBJ2-7; 8 nucleotides line up with TRBD1. V lost 0 bases to trimming and J lost 4 bases; unmatched junction nucleotides: 5. The CDR3 covers 15 residues. Looked up from germline, CDR1 is SGHAT and CDR2 is FQNNGV.

This clonotype was counted a few times. The CDR3 spells CSVDLYNEQFF. The CDR3 region has the DNA TGCAGCGTTGATTTGTACAATGAGCAGTTCTTC. The J gene is TRBJ2-1, the V gene TRBV29-1; no definite D call. Germline CDR1 is SQVTM and CDR2 is ANQGSEA. This CDR3 is 11 amino acids long. V lost 3 bases and J 4 bases, leaving 4 bases between the germline ends.

The chain combines TRBV29-1 with TRBJ2-7; the D is unclear. Germline V gene sequence: CDR1 SQVTM, CDR2 ANQGSEA. The CDR3 runs 11 residues. V was cut by 4 bases and J by 2 bases, with 6 bases left in between. Here the CDR3 DNA reads TGCAGCGTTGTCGCCACCTACGAGCAGTACTTC. Encoded protein: CSVVATYEQYF.

This clonotype was seen a few times. The chain joins TRBV2 to TRBJ2-7, with TRBD2 as a possible D gene (6 bases). Germline lookup yields CDR1 SNHLY and CDR2 FYNNEI. The CDR3 is 15 residues long. Trimming stripped 8 bases from V and 0 bases from J, with 17 bases between. The CDR3 loop reads CASHYAGSRSYEQYV. CDR3 DNA: TGTGCCAGCCACTATGCGGGGTCCCGCTCCTACGAGCAGTACGTC.

The sample holds a few counts of this clonotype. The genes are TRBV13 and TRBJ2-1; tentative D call: TRBD1 (6 bases). The CDR3 runs to 15 residues. The V end was cut by 6 bases, the J end by 7 bases, with 19 bases between. Germline CDR1 is PRHDT and CDR2 is FYEKMQ (reference sequence). DNA of the CDR3: TGTGCCAGCAGTTCACAACAGGGCCGGAGAAATGAGCAGTTCTTC. This translates into CASSSQQGRRNEQFF.

This clonotype has more than one count but fewer than ten. The gene calls are TRBV11-2 and TRBJ2-3, with 7 bases matching TRBD1. The CDR3 has 21 amino acids. Germline CDR1 SGHAT, CDR2 FQNNGV. V lost 5 bases to trimming and J lost 3 bases; unmatched junction nucleotides: 26. CDR3 region: CASSPPWGQFPRGIVTDTQYF. The CDR3 nucleotides are TGTGCCAGCAGCCCCCCCTGGGGTCAATTTCCCAGGGGGATAGTAACAGATACGCAGTATTTT.

This clonotype was seen more than once but under ten times. The rearrangement links TRBV12-3 or TRBV12-4 to TRBJ2-3, with D perhaps assigned TRBD1 or TRBD2 (5 bases each). V lost 3 bases to trimming and J lost 3 bases, with 10 bases between them. The CDR3 runs to 14 residues. The CDR3 coding sequence is TGTGCCAGCAGTTTCCGGGACCGGACAGATACGCAGTATTTT. Translating it yields CASSFRDRTDTQYF.

The gene calls are TRBV6-1 and TRBJ1-5, with 8 nucleotides matching TRBD1. The CDR3 is made up of 14 amino acids. Trimming cost V 10 bases and J 2 bases; bases outside gene matches: 7. CDR1 is MNHNS, CDR2 SASEGT, per germline. The CDR3 DNA reads as TGTGCCATCCATCAACAGGGGGGCAATCAGCCCCAGCATTTT. Translation gives CAIHQQGGNQPQHF.

The sample holds many counts of this clonotype. J is TRBJ1-2 and V is TRBV20-1; D call uncertain. V was shortened by 5 bases and J by 3 bases, with 16 bases between the two germline ends. This CDR3 spans 14 amino acids. The germline gives CDR1 DFQATT, CDR2 SNEGSKA (reference sequence). The DNA for the CDR3 is TGCAGTGCTTCCCTCTCTCTGGCGGACTATGGCTACACCTTC. Its protein product is CSASLSLADYGYTF.

The chain couples TRBV14 to TRBJ2-1; D is ambiguous. Germline V CDR1 and CDR2: SGHDN, FVKESK. The CDR3 totals 14 residues. Trimming removed 0 bases at V and 4 bases at J, with 7 bases between. The CDR3 protein is CASSQERQYNEQFF. The CDR3, as DNA: TGTGCCAGCAGCCAAGAAAGGCAATACAATGAGCAGTTCTTC.

The CDR3 sequence: CASSDSTSGSDTQYF. The DNA for the CDR3 is TGTGCCAGCAGTGACTCAACTAGCGGGAGCGATACGCAGTATTTT. V usage is TRBV6-4 and J usage is TRBJ2-3, with 11 bases that match TRBD2. The CDR3 extends over 15 amino acids. The trim removed 0 bases at V and 6 bases at J, leaving 2 bases unmatched. CDR1 MRHNA and CDR2 SNTAGT come from the germline V gene.

This clonotype has only a few counts. The chain recombines TRBV28 with TRBJ2-5; D not resolved. The CDR3 extends over 13 amino acids. Trimming removed 6 bases from V and 2 bases from J, with 10 bases in between. The V gene's germline CDR1 is MDHEN and CDR2 SYDVKM. The CDR3, as DNA: TGTGCCAGCAGGGAAGTTGCGCAAGAGACCCAGTACTTC. This gives the protein CASREVAQETQYF.

This clonotype has just a few counts. The J gene is TRBJ2-1, the V gene TRBV24-1, with 12 positions matching TRBD1. The CDR3 covers 16 residues. Germline V gene data show CDR1 as KGHDR and CDR2 as SFDVKD. With V trimmed by 4 bases and J by 7 bases, 7 bases remained unmatched. In DNA, the CDR3 is TGTGCCACCAGTGAAGTGGGACAGGGGGCGAATAATGAGCAGTTCTTC. This codes for CATSEVGQGANNEQFF.

The table lists this clonotype with a few counts. The V gene is TRBV12-3 or TRBV12-4, the J gene TRBJ1-2, with a tentative D call TRBD1 (6 bases). The CDR3 contains 13 residues. The V end was cut by 7 bases, the J end by 4 bases, with 13 bases between. The CDR3 DNA sequence: TGTGCCAGCACCCTGGGACACATCTATGGCTACACCTTC. Translation gives CASTLGHIYGYTF.

This clonotype was seen a few times. This chain uses TRBV5-6 with TRBJ2-7; D call uncertain. This CDR3 has 15 amino acids. V was pared by 4 bases and J by 1 base, with 15 bases between. CDR1 is SGHDT, CDR2 YYEEEE, per germline. The CDR3 region has the DNA TGTGCCAGCAGCACCATTACAGCAATGTCCTACGAGCAGTACGTC. Its protein is CASSTITAMSYEQYV.

In its sample, this clonotype was seen a few times. The rearrangement uses TRBV7-6 and TRBJ2-3, with a weak D call TRBD1 (6 bases). Trimming removed 5 bases from V and 5 bases from J, with 23 bases in between. Germline V gene lookup returns CDR1 SGHVS and CDR2 FNYEAQ. The CDR3 consists of 17 residues. CDR3 region: CASSPRSGQFGLDTQYF. The DNA of the CDR3 is TGTGCCAGCAGCCCTAGGTCGGGACAATTTGGTTTAGATACGCAGTATTTT.

The chain recombines TRBV7-6 with TRBJ1-1, with TRBD1 matching 7 bases. J was trimmed by 4 bases and V by 1 base; bases with no gene match: 6. CDR1 SGHVS and CDR2 FNYEAQ come from the germline V gene. CDR3 length: 15 residues. The CDR3 region is CASSLGQGGTTEAFF. In DNA form, the CDR3 reads TGTGCCAGCAGCTTAGGGCAGGGGGGGACCACTGAAGCTTTCTTT.

This chain links TRBV6-2 or TRBV6-3 with TRBJ2-5; 7 bases map to TRBD1. This CDR3 spans 16 amino acids. Germline CDR1 MNHEY, CDR2 SVGEGT. V shed 2 bases, J shed 1 base, and the junction held 7 bases outside the gene matches. In nucleotides, the CDR3 is TGTGCCAGCAGTTACCCGACAGGGAAGATCCAAGAGACCCAGTACTTC. This gives the protein CASSYPTGKIQETQYF.

This chain uses TRBV6-1 with TRBJ2-7, with 9 bases lining up with TRBD1. Trimming took 4 bases from V and 3 from J; bases not matched to a gene: 10. This CDR3 region has 16 residues. Germline V gives CDR1 MNHNS, CDR2 SASEGT. DNA for the CDR3: TGTGCCAGCAGTGCGATGGGGACAGGGACCGGCTACGAGCAGTACTTC. It codes for CASSAMGTGTGYEQYF.